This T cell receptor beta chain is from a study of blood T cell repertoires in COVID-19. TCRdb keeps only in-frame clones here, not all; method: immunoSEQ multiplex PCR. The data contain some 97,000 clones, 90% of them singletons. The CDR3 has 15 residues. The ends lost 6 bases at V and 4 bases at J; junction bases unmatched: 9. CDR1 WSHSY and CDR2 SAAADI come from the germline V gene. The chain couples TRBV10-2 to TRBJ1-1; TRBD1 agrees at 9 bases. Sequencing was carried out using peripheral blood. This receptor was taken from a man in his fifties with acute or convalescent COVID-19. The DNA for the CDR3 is TGCGCCAGCAGCAACCCACAGGGGGCGAGCACTGAAGCTTTCTTT. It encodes CASSNPQGASTEAFF.